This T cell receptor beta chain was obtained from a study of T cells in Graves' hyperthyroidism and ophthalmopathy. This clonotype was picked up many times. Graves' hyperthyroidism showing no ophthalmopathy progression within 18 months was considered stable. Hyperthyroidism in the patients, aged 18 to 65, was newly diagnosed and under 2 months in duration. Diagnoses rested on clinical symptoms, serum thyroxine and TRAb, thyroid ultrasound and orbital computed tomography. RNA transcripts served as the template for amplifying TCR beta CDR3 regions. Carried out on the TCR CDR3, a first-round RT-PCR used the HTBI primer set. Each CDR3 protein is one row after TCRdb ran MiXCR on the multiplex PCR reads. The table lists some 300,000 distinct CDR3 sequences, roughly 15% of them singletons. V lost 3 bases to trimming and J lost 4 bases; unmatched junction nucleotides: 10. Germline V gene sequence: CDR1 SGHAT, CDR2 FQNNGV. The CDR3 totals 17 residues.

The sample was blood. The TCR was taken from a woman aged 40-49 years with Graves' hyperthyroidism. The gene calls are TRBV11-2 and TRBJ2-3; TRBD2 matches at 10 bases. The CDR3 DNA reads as TGTGCCAGCAGCTTCCTAGCGGGAGCGGGTATACCAGATACGCAGTATTTT. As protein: CASSFLAGAGIPDTQYF.